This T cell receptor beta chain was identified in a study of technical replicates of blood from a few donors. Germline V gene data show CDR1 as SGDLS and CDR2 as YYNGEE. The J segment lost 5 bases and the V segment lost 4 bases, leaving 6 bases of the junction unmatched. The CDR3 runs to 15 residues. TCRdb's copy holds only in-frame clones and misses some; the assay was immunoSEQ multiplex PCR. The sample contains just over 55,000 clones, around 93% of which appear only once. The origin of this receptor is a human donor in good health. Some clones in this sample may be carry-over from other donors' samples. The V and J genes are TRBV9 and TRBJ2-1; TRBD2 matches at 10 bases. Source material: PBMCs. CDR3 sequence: CASSPSGSENNEQFF. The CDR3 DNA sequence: TGTGCCAGCAGCCCTAGCGGGAGTGAAAACAATGAGCAGTTCTTC. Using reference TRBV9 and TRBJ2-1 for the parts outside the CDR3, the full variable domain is DSGVTQTPKHLITATGQRVTLRCSPRSGDLSVYWYQQSLDQGLQFLIQYYNGEERAKGNILERFSAQQFPDLHSELNLSSLELGDSALYFCASSPSGSENNEQFFGPGTRLTVL.